These 18 T cell receptor beta chains were all obtained from the same sample, sequenced in a study of T-cell memory formation after mild COVID-19. One entry per CDR3 protein, called by TCRdb with MiXCR from the 5' RACE reads. This sample has about 350,000 distinct CDR3 sequences; approximately 27% occur once, and the top ten carry less than 15%. The specimen sequenced was PBMCs or a T cell subset sorted from them (not recorded which). The receptors derive from an adult woman who had mild COVID-19 (a few samples of this study predate the infection). Cell type and time point are not known.

At least ten counts were recorded for this clonotype. The chain is built from TRBV25-1 and TRBJ2-3, with 11 bases aligning to TRBD1. The CDR3 runs 16 residues. The V and J ends lost 1 base and 4 bases, in that order; junction bases with no gene match: 4. In germline, CDR1 is MGHDK, CDR2 SYGVNS. CDR3 in amino acids: CASSESGTGGSDTQYF. The CDR3 nucleotides read TGTGCCAGCAGTGAATCGGGGACAGGGGGGTCAGATACGCAGTATTTT.

This clonotype showed up just a few times. The rearrangement uses TRBV6-5 and TRBJ1-4, with a tentative D call TRBD1 (6 bases). The CDR3 is 14 amino acids. The germline gives CDR1 MNHEY, CDR2 SVGAGI. Trimming left V 5 bases short and J 8 bases short, with 15 bases between. The CDR3 nucleotides read TGTGCCAGCAGTCCCAGGGGAGGGAACGAAAAACTGTTTTTT. It is translated as CASSPRGGNEKLFF.

In its sample, this clonotype was seen a few times. This chain joins TRBV3-1 and TRBJ2-1, with D perhaps matching TRBD1 or TRBD2 (6 bases each). The V end lost 2 bases, the J end lost 2 bases, and 13 bases lay between the germline ends. The germline V gene encodes CDR1 LGHDT and CDR2 YNNKEL (reference sequence). CDR3 size: 16 residues. The CDR3 loop is CASSQMGGVPYNEQFF. The CDR3 DNA follows: TGTGCCAGCAGCCAAATGGGGGGCGTCCCCTACAATGAGCAGTTCTTC.

This chain links TRBV29-1 with TRBJ1-2; D ambiguous. The CDR3 spans 13 residues. Trimming stripped 2 bases from V and 8 bases from J, with 15 bases between. Germline V gene sequence: CDR1 SQVTM, CDR2 ANQGSEA. The CDR3 loop reads CSVESTATYGYTF. CDR3 sequence (DNA): TGCAGCGTTGAATCGACGGCCACGTACGGCTACACCTTC.

The genes are TRBV18 and TRBJ1-2, with a weak D call TRBD1 (5 bases). Trimming removed 3 bases at V and 8 bases at J, with 16 bases between. Germline V gene sequence: CDR1 KGHSH, CDR2 LQKENI. This CDR3 spans 14 amino acids. In nucleotides, the CDR3 is TGTGCCAGCTCACCGGACGGAGGGGTGAGGGGCTACACCTTC. Translated: CASSPDGGVRGYTF.

The chain links TRBV6-6 to TRBJ1-5, with TRBD1 as a possible D gene (5 bases). Trimming removed 5 bases from V and 3 bases from J, with 11 bases in between. CDR1 and CDR2 from the germline V gene are MNHNY and SVGAGI (reference sequence). This CDR3 is 14 amino acids long. CDR3 protein: CASSLRENNQPQHF. Written as DNA, the CDR3 is TGTGCCAGCAGTCTCAGGGAGAACAATCAGCCCCAGCATTTT.

A few counts support this clonotype. The chain recombines TRBV15 with TRBJ2-1; D possibly corresponds to TRBD2 (5 bases). CDR1 is LNHNV and CDR2 is YYDKDF in the germline V gene (reference sequence). Trimming took 0 bases from V and 9 from J, leaving 9 bases between them. The CDR3 consists of 13 residues. CDR3 DNA: TGTGCCACCAGCAGAGAGCGGGCGGGTGAGCAGTTCTTC. Residues: CATSRERAGEQFF.

The rearrangement uses TRBV29-1 and TRBJ1-2; D is possibly TRBD1 (5 bases). The germline V gene has CDR1 SQVTM and CDR2 ANQGSEA. CDR3 size: 13 residues. The V gene lost 4 bases and the J gene lost 3 bases, with 12 bases spanning the gap. CDR3 nucleotides: TGCAGCGTTGTGGGGGGGACTGACTATGGCTACACCTTC. Protein: CSVVGGTDYGYTF.

The chain recombines TRBV24-1 with TRBJ2-1, with D unclear. The CDR3 runs to 17 residues. Germline assignment: CDR1 KGHDR and CDR2 SFDVKD. Trimming removed 3 bases from V and 13 bases from J, with 27 bases in between. The CDR3 nucleotides read TGTGCCACCAGTGATGGTCCGACACAACCAGATCCTACAAGACAGTTCTTC. This gives the protein CATSDGPTQPDPTRQFF.

J is TRBJ2-3 and V is TRBV11-2; 12 positions agree with TRBD2. Germline V gene lookup returns CDR1 SGHAT and CDR2 FQNNGV. V was pared by 4 bases and J by 4 bases, with 9 bases of the junction left unmatched. This CDR3 has 17 residues. The CDR3 nucleotides read TGTGCCAGCAGCTCCCGGACTAGCGGGAAAAAGGCAGATACGCAGTATTTT. This codes for CASSSRTSGKKADTQYF.

This clonotype showed up just a few times. This chain joins TRBV24-1 and TRBJ2-2; D unresolved. Looked up from germline, CDR1 is KGHDR and CDR2 is SFDVKD. The CDR3 totals 14 residues. V lost 8 bases, J lost 0 bases, and 9 bases lay in between. The CDR3 sequence is CATTETANTGELFF. The CDR3 DNA is TGTGCCACCACCGAGACGGCGAACACCGGGGAGCTGTTTTTT.

The chain combines TRBV20-1 with TRBJ2-5, with 8 bases aligning to TRBD1. Germline trimming cut 5 bases from V and 4 bases from J; bases unmatched to any gene: 15. This CDR3 has 16 amino acids. Per germline, CDR1 DFQATT and CDR2 SNEGSKA (reference sequence). As DNA, the CDR3 is TGCAGTGCTGGACCCAGGGGGCGCAGGTTAACAGAGACCCAGTACTTC. This translates into CSAGPRGRRLTETQYF.

This clonotype was seen only a few times. The chain joins TRBV2 to TRBJ1-1; D uncertain. Germline-derived CDR1 and CDR2 are SNHLY and FYNNEI. CDR3 length: 11 residues. V was trimmed by 2 bases and J by 10 bases, leaving 8 bases between them. CDR3: CASSEQSGAFF. For the CDR3, the DNA is TGTGCCAGCAGTGAACAGTCTGGAGCTTTCTTT.

This clonotype turned up a few times. Here the CDR3 reads CAWSDLGTDTQYF. The CDR3 DNA reads as TGTGCCTGGAGTGACCTGGGCACAGATACGCAGTATTTT. J is TRBJ2-3 and V is TRBV30, with D hard to call. Germline CDR1 reads GTSNPN; CDR2 reads SVGIG (reference sequence). This CDR3 is 13 amino acids long. The ends were cut back, 1 base at V and 1 base at J, with 6 bases in the middle.

The V gene is TRBV6-2 or TRBV6-3, the J gene TRBJ2-4; TRBD1 matches 7 bases. Germline CDR1 and CDR2: MNHEY and SVGEGT. The junction had 3 bases not matched to a gene; V was cut back by 5 bases and J by 8 bases. CDR3 size: 12 residues. The chain's CDR3 is CASSGQEDIQYF. In DNA, the CDR3 is TGTGCCAGCAGTGGACAGGAGGACATTCAGTACTTC.

The V call is TRBV29-1, the J call TRBJ1-2; possible D gene TRBD1, 6 bases. The CDR3 loop spans 13 amino acids. CDR1 is SQVTM and CDR2 is ANQGSEA in the germline V gene. Trimming took off 5 bases at V and 6 bases at J, with 16 bases between the two ends. The CDR3 reads CSVTGSPVNGYTF. Here the CDR3 DNA reads TGCAGCGTTACAGGGTCCCCAGTCAATGGCTACACCTTC.

The V and J genes are TRBV20-1 and TRBJ2-7; D is ambiguous. CDR3 length: 13 residues. Deletions cut 4 bases from V and 3 bases from J, with 13 bases between. Germline lookup yields CDR1 DFQATT and CDR2 SNEGSKA (reference sequence). The CDR3 region is CSAKTGILYEQYF. The DNA for the CDR3 is TGCAGTGCTAAAACCGGCATCCTCTACGAGCAGTACTTC.

This clonotype occurred a few times. This chain uses TRBV4-3 with TRBJ2-5; 8 nucleotides agree with TRBD1. V lost 0 bases to trimming and J lost 4 bases; unmatched junction nucleotides: 4. The germline gives CDR1 LGHNA, CDR2 YSLEER. This CDR3 has 15 residues. The CDR3 DNA reads as TGCGCCAGCAGCCAAGATGAGACAGGGGTAGAGACCCAGTACTTC. Translation gives CASSQDETGVETQYF.